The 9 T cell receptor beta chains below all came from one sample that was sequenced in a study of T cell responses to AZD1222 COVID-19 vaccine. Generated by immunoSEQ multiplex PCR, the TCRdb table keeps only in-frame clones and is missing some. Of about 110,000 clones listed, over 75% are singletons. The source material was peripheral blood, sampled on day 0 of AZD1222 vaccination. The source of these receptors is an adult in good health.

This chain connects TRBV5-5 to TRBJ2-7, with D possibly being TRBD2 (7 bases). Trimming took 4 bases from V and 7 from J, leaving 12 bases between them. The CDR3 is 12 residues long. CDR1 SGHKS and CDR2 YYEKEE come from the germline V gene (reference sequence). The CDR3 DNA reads TGTGCCAGCAGCCCTAGGGGGGGTGAGCAGTACTTC. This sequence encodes CASSPRGGEQYF. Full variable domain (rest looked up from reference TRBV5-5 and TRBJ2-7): DAGVTQSPTHLIKTRGQQVTLRCSPISGHKSVSWYQQVLGQGPQFIFQYYEKEERGRGNFPDRFSARQFPNYSSELNVNALLLGDSALYLCASSPRGGEQYFGPGTRLTVT.

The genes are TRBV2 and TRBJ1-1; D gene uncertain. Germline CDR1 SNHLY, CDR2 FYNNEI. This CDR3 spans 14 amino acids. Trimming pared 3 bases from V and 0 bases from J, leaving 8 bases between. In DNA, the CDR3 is TGTGCCAGCAGTGATGTCACGATGAACACTGAAGCTTTCTTT. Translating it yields CASSDVTMNTEAFF.

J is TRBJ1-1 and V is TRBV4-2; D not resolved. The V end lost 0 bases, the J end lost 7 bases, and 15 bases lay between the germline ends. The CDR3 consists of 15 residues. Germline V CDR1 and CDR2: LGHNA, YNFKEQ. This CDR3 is CASSQDLAGRGEAFF. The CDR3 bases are TGTGCCAGCAGCCAAGATCTCGCAGGAAGAGGTGAAGCTTTCTTT.

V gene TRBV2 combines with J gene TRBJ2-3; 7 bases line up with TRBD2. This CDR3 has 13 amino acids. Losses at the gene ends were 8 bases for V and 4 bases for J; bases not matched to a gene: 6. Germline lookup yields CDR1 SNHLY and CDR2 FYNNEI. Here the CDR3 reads CASRGDQADTQYF. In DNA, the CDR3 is TGTGCCAGCCGGGGGGATCAGGCAGATACGCAGTATTTT.

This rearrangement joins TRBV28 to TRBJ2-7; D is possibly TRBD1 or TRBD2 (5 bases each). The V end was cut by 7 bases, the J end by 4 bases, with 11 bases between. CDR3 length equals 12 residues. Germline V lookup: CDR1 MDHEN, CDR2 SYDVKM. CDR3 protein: CASNRWGYEQYF. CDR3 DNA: TGTGCCAGCAACCGATGGGGGTACGAGCAGTACTTC.

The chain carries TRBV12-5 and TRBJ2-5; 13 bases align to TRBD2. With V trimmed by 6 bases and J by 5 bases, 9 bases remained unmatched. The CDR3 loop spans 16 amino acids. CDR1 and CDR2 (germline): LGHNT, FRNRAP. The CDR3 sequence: CASGPTGTSGMETQYF. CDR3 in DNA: TGTGCTAGTGGCCCAACCGGGACTAGCGGGATGGAGACCCAGTACTTC.

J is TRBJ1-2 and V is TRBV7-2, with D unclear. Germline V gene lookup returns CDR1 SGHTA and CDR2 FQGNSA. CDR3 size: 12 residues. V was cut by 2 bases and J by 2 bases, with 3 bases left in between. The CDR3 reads CASSLMNYGYTF. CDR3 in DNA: TGTGCCAGCAGCTTAATGAACTATGGCTACACCTTC.

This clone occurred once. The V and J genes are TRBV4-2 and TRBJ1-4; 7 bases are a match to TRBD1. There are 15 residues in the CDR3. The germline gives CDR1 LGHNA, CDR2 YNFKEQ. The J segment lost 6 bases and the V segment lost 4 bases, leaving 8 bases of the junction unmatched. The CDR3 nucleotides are TGTGCCAGCAGCCCCCTCCAGGGGGGGGATGAAAAACTGTTTTTT. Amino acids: CASSPLQGGDEKLFF.

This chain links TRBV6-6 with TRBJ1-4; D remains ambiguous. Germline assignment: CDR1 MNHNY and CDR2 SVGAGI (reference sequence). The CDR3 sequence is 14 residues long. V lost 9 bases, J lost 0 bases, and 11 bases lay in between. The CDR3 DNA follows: TGTGCCAGTCACGACCGTGCAACTAATGAAAAACTGTTTTTT. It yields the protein CASHDRATNEKLFF.